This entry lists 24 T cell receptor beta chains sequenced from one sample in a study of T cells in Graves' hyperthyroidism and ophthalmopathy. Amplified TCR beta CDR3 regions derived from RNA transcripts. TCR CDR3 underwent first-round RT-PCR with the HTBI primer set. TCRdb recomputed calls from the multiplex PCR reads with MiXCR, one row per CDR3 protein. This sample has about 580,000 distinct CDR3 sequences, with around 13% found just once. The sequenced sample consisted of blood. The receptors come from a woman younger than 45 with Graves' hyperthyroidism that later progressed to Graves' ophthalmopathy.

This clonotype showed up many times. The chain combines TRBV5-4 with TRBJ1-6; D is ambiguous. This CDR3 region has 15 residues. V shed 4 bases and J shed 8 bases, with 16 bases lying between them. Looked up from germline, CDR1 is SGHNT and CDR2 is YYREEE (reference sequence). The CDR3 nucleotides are TGTGCCAGCAGCCCGTACGGGTTTTCCGATTCACCCCTCCACTTT. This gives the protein CASSPYGFSDSPLHF.

The CDR3: CSVRSGGPVYGYTF. CDR3 in DNA: TGCAGCGTCCGTTCGGGGGGACCGGTATATGGCTACACCTTC. The chain employs TRBV29-1 and TRBJ1-2, with D perhaps TRBD1 (5 bases). Trimming shortened V by 6 bases and J by 5 bases, and 19 bases separated the two germline ends. Germline values: CDR1 SQVTM, CDR2 ANQGSEA. The CDR3 runs 14 residues. Full variable domain (missing parts from reference TRBV29-1 and TRBJ1-2): SAVISQKPSRDICQRGTSLTIQCQVDSQVTMMFWYRQQPGQSLTLIATANQGSEATYESGFVIDKFPISRPNLTFSTLTVSNMSPEDSSIYLCSVRSGGPVYGYTFGSGTRLTVV.

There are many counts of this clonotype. The chain's CDR3 is CASSASARGHNEQFF. CDR3 in DNA: TGTGCCAGCTCTGCCAGTGCCAGGGGGCACAATGAGCAGTTCTTC. V and J are TRBV2 and TRBJ2-1; 8 bases line up with TRBD1. This CDR3 spans 15 amino acids. The germline gives CDR1 SNHLY, CDR2 FYNNEI. The trim removed 8 bases at V and 5 bases at J, leaving 11 bases unmatched.

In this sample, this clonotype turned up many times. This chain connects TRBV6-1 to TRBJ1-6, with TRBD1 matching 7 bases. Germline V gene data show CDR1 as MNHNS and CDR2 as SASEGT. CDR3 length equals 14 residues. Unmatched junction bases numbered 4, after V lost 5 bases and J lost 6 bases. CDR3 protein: CASSQTGFNSPLHF. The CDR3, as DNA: TGTGCCAGCAGTCAGACAGGGTTTAATTCACCCCTCCACTTT.

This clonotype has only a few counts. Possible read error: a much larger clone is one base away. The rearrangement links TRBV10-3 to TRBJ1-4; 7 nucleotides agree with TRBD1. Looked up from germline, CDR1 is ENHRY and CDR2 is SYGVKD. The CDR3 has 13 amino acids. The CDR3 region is CVSSGTVNEKLFF. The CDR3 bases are TGTGTCTCGTCCGGGACAGTGAATGAAAAACTGTTTTTT.

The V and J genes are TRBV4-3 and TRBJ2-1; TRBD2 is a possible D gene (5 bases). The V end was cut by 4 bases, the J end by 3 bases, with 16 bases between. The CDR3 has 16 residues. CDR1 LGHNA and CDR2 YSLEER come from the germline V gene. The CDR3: CASSPSAAPLYNEQFF. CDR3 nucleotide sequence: TGCGCCAGCAGCCCGTCAGCGGCTCCCCTCTACAATGAGCAGTTCTTC.

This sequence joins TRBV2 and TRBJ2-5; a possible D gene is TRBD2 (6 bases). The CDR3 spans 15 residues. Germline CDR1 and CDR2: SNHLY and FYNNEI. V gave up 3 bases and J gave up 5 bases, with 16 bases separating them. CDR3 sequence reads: CASSEGGGLVETQYF. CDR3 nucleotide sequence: TGTGCCAGCAGTGAGGGAGGCGGTCTTGTGGAGACCCAGTACTTC.

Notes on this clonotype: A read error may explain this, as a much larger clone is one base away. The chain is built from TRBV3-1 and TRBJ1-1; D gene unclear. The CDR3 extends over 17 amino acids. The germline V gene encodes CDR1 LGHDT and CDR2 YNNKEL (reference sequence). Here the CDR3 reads CASSQDRRPQANTQAFF. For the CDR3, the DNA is TGTGCCAGCAGCCAAGATAGGCGCCCCCAGGCGAACACTCAAGCTTTCTTT. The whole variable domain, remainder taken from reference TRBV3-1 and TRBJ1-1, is DTAVSQTPKYLVTQMGNDKSIKCEQNLGHDTMYWYKQDSKKFLKIMFSYNNKELIINETVPNRFSPKSPDKAHLNLHINSLELGDSAVYFCASSQDRRPQANTQAFFGQGTRLTVV.

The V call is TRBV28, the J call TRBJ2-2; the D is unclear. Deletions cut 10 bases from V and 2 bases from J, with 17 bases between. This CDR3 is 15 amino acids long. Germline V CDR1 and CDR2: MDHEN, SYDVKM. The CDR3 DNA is TGTGCCATCTCCTGGCGGCAGTCCAACACCGGGGAGCTGTTTTTT. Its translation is CAISWRQSNTGELFF.

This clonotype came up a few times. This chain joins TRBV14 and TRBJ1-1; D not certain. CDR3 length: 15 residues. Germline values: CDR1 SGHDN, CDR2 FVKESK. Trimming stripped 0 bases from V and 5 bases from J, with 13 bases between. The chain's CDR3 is CASSQDIWGETEAFF. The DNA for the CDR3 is TGTGCCAGCAGCCAAGATATTTGGGGTGAGACTGAAGCTTTCTTT.

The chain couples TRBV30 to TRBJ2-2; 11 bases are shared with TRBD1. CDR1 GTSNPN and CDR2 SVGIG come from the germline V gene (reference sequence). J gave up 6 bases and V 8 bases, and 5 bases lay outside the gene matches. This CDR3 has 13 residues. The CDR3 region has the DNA TGTGCCGGACAGGGGGCGGCGGCCGGGGAGCTGTTTTTT. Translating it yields CAGQGAAAGELFF.

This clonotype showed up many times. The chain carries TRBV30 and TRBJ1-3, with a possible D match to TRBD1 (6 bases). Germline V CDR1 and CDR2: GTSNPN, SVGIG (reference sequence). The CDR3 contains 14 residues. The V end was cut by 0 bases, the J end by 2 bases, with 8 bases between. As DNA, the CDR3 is TGTGCCTGGAGTGTAGGGGGAGCTGGAAACACCATATATTTT. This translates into CAWSVGGAGNTIYF.

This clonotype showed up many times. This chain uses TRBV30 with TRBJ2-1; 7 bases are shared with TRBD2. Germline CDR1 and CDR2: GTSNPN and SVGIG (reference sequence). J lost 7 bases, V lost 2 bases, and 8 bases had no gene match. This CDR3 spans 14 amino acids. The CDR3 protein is CAWSLVAGVNEQFF. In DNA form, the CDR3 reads TGTGCCTGGAGTTTGGTAGCGGGCGTAAATGAGCAGTTCTTC.

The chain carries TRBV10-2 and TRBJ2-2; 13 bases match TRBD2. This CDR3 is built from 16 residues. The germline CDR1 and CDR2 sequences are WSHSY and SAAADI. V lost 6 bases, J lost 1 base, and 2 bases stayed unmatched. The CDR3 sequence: CASRTSGRRNTGELFF. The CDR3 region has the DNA TGCGCCAGCAGGACTAGCGGGAGGAGGAACACCGGGGAGCTGTTTTTT.

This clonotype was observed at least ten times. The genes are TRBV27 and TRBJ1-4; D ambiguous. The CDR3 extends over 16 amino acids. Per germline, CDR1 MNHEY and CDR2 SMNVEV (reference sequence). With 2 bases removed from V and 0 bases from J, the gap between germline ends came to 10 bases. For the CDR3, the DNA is TGTGCCAGCAGTTTACGGGGAGTTGCAACTAATGAAAAACTGTTTTTT. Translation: CASSLRGVATNEKLFF.

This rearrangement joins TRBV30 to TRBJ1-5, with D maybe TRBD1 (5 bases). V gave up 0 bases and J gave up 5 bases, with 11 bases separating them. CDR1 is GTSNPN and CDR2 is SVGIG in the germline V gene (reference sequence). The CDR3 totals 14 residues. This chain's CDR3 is CAWSVGGGDQPQHF. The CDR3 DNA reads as TGTGCCTGGAGTGTGGGGGGGGGAGATCAGCCCCAGCATTTT.

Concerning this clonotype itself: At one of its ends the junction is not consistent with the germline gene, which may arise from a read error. The CDR3 nucleotides read TGCAGTGCTAAAGCGGGAGGGTTCGAGCACTACTTC. Amino acids: CSAKAGGFEHYF. The V and J genes are TRBV20-1 and TRBJ2-7; the match to TRBD2 covers 10 bases. The CDR3 contains 12 residues. Germline assignment: CDR1 DFQATT and CDR2 SNEGSKA (reference sequence).

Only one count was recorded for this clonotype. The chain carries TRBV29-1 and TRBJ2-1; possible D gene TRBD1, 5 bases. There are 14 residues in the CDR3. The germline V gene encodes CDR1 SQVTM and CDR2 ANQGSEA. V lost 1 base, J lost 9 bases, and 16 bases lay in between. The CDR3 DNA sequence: TGCAGCGTTGAAGTAGTAGGACATAACAGTGAGCAGTTCTTC. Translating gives CSVEVVGHNSEQFF.

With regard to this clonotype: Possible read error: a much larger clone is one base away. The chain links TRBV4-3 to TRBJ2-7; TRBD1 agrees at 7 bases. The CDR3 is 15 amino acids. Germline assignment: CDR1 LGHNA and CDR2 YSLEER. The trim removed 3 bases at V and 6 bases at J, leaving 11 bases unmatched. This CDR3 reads CASSHTLTGSLEQYF. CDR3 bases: TGCGCCAGCAGCCATACTCTGACAGGGTCCCTCGAGCAGTACTTC.

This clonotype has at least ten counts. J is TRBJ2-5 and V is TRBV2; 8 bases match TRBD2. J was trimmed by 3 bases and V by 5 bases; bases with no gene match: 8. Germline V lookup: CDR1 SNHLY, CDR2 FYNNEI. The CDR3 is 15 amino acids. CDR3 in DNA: TGTGCCAGCAGTCTGGCGGGAGGTCAAAAAGAGACCCAGTACTTC. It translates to CASSLAGGQKETQYF.

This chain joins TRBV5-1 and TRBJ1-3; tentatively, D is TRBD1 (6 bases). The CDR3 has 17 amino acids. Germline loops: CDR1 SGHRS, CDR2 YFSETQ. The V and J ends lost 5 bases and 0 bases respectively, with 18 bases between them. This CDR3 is CASSSGDPGVSGNTIYF. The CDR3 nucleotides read TGCGCCAGCAGTTCAGGGGATCCTGGGGTCTCTGGAAACACCATATATTTT.

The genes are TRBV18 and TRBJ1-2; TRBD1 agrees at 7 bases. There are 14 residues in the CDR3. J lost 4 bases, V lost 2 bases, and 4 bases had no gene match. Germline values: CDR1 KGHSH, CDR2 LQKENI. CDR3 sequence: CASSPETGTYGYTF. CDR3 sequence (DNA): TGTGCCAGCTCACCAGAGACAGGGACCTATGGCTACACCTTC.

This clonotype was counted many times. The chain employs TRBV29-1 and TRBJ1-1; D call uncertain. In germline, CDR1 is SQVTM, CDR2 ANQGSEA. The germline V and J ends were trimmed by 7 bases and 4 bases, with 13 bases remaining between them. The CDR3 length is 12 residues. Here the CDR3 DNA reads TGCAGCGCCCGGGGAGGAGGCACTGAAGCTTTCTTT. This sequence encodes CSARGGGTEAFF. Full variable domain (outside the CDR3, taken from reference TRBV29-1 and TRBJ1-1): SAVISQKPSRDICQRGTSLTIQCQVDSQVTMMFWYRQQPGQSLTLIATANQGSEATYESGFVIDKFPISRPNLTFSTLTVSNMSPEDSSIYLCSARGGGTEAFFGQGTRLTVV.

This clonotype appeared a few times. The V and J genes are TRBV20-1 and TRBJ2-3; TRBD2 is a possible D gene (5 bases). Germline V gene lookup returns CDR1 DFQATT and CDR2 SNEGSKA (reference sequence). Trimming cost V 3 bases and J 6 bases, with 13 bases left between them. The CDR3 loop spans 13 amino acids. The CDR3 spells CSASRGRRDTQYF. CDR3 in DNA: TGCAGTGCTAGTCGTGGGAGACGTGATACGCAGTATTTT.